A single sample gave rise to the 25 T cell receptor beta chains below, sequenced in a study of blood T cell repertoires in COVID-19. Some clones are missing from TCRdb's copy, which holds only in-frame ones; the method was immunoSEQ multiplex PCR. The table records approximately 210,000 clones, approximately 91% of them present only once. Sequences were obtained from peripheral blood. These receptors all stem from a woman in her thirties or forties who had recovered from COVID-19.

V is TRBV27 and J is TRBJ2-7; tentative D call: TRBD2 (5 bases). Per germline, CDR1 MNHEY and CDR2 SMNVEV (reference sequence). The V end was cut by 5 bases, the J end by 3 bases, with 17 bases between. CDR3 length: 15 amino acids. CDR3 coding DNA: TGTGCCAGCAGTCCCCGGGGTACAGCTCTCTACGAGCAGTACTTC. Its protein is CASSPRGTALYEQYF.

The rearrangement joins TRBV28 to TRBJ2-1; perhaps TRBD2 as D (6 bases). From germline, CDR1 is MDHEN and CDR2 SYDVKM. V was shortened by 7 bases and J by 9 bases, with 25 bases between the two germline ends. The CDR3 runs 16 residues. CDR3 DNA: TGTGCCAGCATTCGGGACTCGTCGGGGTTGTGGGGTGAGCAGTTCTTC. This codes for CASIRDSSGLWGEQFF.

The genes are TRBV6-2 or TRBV6-3 and TRBJ2-1; 8 positions agree with TRBD2. Germline V gives CDR1 MNHEY, CDR2 SVGEGT. Unmatched junction bases numbered 7, after V lost 2 bases and J lost 4 bases. This CDR3 spans 16 amino acids. The CDR3 reads CASSYPTSGLYNEQFF. In DNA, the CDR3 is TGTGCCAGCAGTTACCCCACTAGCGGCCTATACAATGAGCAGTTCTTC.

This chain connects TRBV19 to TRBJ1-1; possible D gene TRBD1, 6 bases. Trimming cost V 4 bases and J 8 bases, with 11 bases left between them. This CDR3 has 12 residues. Germline CDR1 reads LNHDA; CDR2 reads SQIVND (reference sequence). This CDR3 reads CASSRGTTEAFF. CDR3 nucleotide sequence: TGTGCCAGTAGTAGAGGGACAACCGAAGCTTTCTTT.

J is TRBJ1-1 and V is TRBV2, with TRBD1 matching over 10 bases. Germline V gives CDR1 SNHLY, CDR2 FYNNEI. This CDR3 spans 15 amino acids. Unmatched junction bases numbered 9, after V lost 6 bases and J lost 5 bases. CDR3 protein: CASRKTGGAETEAFF. CDR3 in DNA: TGTGCCAGCAGGAAGACAGGGGGCGCGGAGACTGAAGCTTTCTTT.

The chain employs TRBV18 and TRBJ2-1, with 14 bases fitting TRBD2. The germline CDR1 and CDR2 sequences are KGHSH and LQKENI. V trimming: 3 bases; J trimming: 4 bases; junction bases outside the gene matches: 2. The CDR3 has 16 residues. The CDR3 reads CASSPGTSGSYNEQFF. CDR3 nucleotides: TGTGCCAGCTCACCGGGGACTAGCGGGAGTTACAATGAGCAGTTCTTC. The full variable domain, rest sourced from reference TRBV18 and TRBJ2-1, is NAGVMQNPRHLVRRRGQEARLRCSPMKGHSHVYWYRQLPEEGLKFMVYLQKENIIDESGMPKERFSAEFPKEGPSILRIQQVVRGDSAAYFCASSPGTSGSYNEQFFGPGTRLTVL.

This clone was counted between two and nine times. The rearrangement links TRBV5-1 to TRBJ2-2; TRBD2 agrees at 10 bases. V gave up 2 bases and J gave up 7 bases; unmatched junction bases: 5. Germline lookup yields CDR1 SGHRS and CDR2 YFSETQ. The CDR3 sequence is 15 residues long. The CDR3 loop is CASSFLAGESGELFF. In nucleotides, the CDR3 is TGCGCCAGCAGCTTCCTAGCGGGAGAGAGCGGGGAGCTGTTTTTT.

In this sample, this clone turned up many times. V and J are TRBV4-1 and TRBJ2-1, with 8 nucleotides matching TRBD1. Per the germline V gene, CDR1 is MGHRA and CDR2 is YSYEKL. The CDR3 spans 16 residues. The junction had 8 bases not matched to a gene; V was cut back by 0 bases and J by 7 bases. The CDR3 DNA sequence: TGCGCCAGCAGCCAAGAAGGCCAGGGGGCAGGTAATGAGCAGTTCTTC. Its protein is CASSQEGQGAGNEQFF.

The chain is built from TRBV3-1 (or the pseudogene TRBV3-2) and TRBJ1-3; no reliable D call. In germline, CDR1 is LGHDT, CDR2 YNNKEL (reference sequence). The length of the CDR3 is 15 residues. Trimming pared 0 bases from V and 3 bases from J, leaving 9 bases between. This CDR3 reads CASSQESAGGNTIYF. In DNA form, the CDR3 reads TGTGCCAGCAGCCAAGAGTCGGCAGGTGGAAACACCATATATTTT.

This clone was recorded only once. The chain recombines TRBV9 with TRBJ2-1; the match to TRBD2 covers 11 bases. Looked up from germline, CDR1 is SGDLS and CDR2 is YYNGEE. Germline trimming cut 4 bases from V and 6 bases from J; bases unmatched to any gene: 12. The CDR3 runs to 17 residues. CDR3 region: CASSTNRGTSGANEQFF. The CDR3 region has the DNA TGTGCCAGCAGCACCAACAGGGGGACTAGCGGCGCCAATGAGCAGTTCTTC.

This chain connects TRBV5-6 to TRBJ2-1; D is unclear. The V end lost 3 bases, the J end lost 2 bases, and 12 bases lay between the germline ends. Germline CDR1 SGHDT, CDR2 YYEEEE. The CDR3 has 15 amino acids. CDR3 sequence: CASSYLLGPYNEQFF. The CDR3 DNA reads TGTGCCAGCAGCTATCTCCTCGGTCCCTACAATGAGCAGTTCTTC.

The chain uses TRBV25-1 and TRBJ2-3; D is possibly TRBD2 (5 bases). The germline V gene encodes CDR1 MGHDK and CDR2 SYGVNS. CDR3 size: 15 residues. The germline V and J ends were trimmed by 3 bases and 5 bases, with 15 bases remaining between them. CDR3 bases: TGTGCCAGCAGTGATACAGCTCCCCGGGAAGATACGCAGTATTTT. Its protein product is CASSDTAPREDTQYF.

This chain links TRBV7-9 with TRBJ2-3; 7 bases match TRBD2. The CDR3 has 18 residues. Germline lookup yields CDR1 SEHNR and CDR2 FQNEAQ (reference sequence). The trim removed 0 bases at V and 6 bases at J, leaving 15 bases unmatched. The CDR3 DNA follows: TGTGCCAGCAGCTTAGCGACGACGGGGGGTCTGCCTCGGGATACGCAGTATTTT. Protein product: CASSLATTGGLPRDTQYF.

This clone was detected a few times. The DNA for the CDR3 is TGTGCCAGCAGCTCAACGGGACAGGGGGCGCGGCAGCCCCAGCATTTT. This sequence encodes CASSSTGQGARQPQHF. This chain uses TRBV28 with TRBJ1-5, with TRBD1 matching over 12 bases. Germline V CDR1 and CDR2: MDHEN, SYDVKM. V lost 6 bases, J lost 7 bases, and 10 bases stayed unmatched. The CDR3 spans 16 residues.

This chain's CDR3 is CATSAGRRQYF. The CDR3 coding sequence is TGTGCCACCAGTGCAGGAAGACGGCAGTACTTC. V and J are TRBV24-1 and TRBJ2-7; D remains ambiguous. V dropped 5 bases and J dropped 9 bases, with 10 bases sitting between them. The CDR3 runs to 11 residues. The germline gives CDR1 KGHDR, CDR2 SFDVKD.

The J gene is TRBJ2-4, the V gene TRBV5-1; no definite D call. V was pared by 3 bases and J by 9 bases, with 19 bases between. This CDR3 has 15 amino acids. CDR1 is SGHRS and CDR2 is YFSETQ in the germline V gene. The CDR3 bases are TGCGCCAGCAGCTCCGGCGAGTGGGCCAAAGGCATTCAGTACTTC. Encoded protein: CASSSGEWAKGIQYF.

This clone was counted a single time. The V gene is TRBV15, the J gene TRBJ1-5; no firm D call. V was clipped by 0 bases and J by 6 bases, with 12 bases between them. Looked up from germline, CDR1 is LNHNV and CDR2 is YYDKDF (reference sequence). The CDR3 extends over 15 amino acids. This CDR3 is CATSRDLGAGQPQHF. DNA for the CDR3: TGTGCCACCAGCAGAGATCTGGGCGCGGGTCAGCCCCAGCATTTT.

This rearrangement joins TRBV18 to TRBJ2-1, with 8 positions matching TRBD2. Trimming removed 0 bases from V and 4 bases from J; junction bases left unmatched: 5. CDR1 and CDR2 (germline): KGHSH, LQKENI. The CDR3 is made up of 16 amino acids. CDR3 loop: CASSPPRTSRYNEQFF. For the CDR3, the DNA is TGTGCCAGCTCACCACCCAGGACTAGCCGTTACAATGAGCAGTTCTTC.

The gene calls are TRBV4-1 and TRBJ2-3; 12 bases fit TRBD2. The CDR3 loop spans 15 amino acids. The J segment lost 4 bases and the V segment lost 1 base, leaving 0 bases of the junction unmatched. CDR1 is MGHRA, CDR2 YSYEKL, per germline. The CDR3: CASSQGTSGADTQYF. The CDR3 DNA follows: TGCGCCAGCAGCCAAGGGACTAGCGGGGCAGATACGCAGTATTTT.

This clone was detected only once. V is TRBV9 and J is TRBJ2-1; 7 bases agree with TRBD2. Germline V gene sequence: CDR1 SGDLS, CDR2 YYNGEE. V was pared by 0 bases and J by 5 bases, with 5 bases of the junction left unmatched. The CDR3 consists of 15 residues. The CDR3 bases are TGTGCCAGCAGCGTAGCCCCTACTAGCGACAATGAGCAGTTCTTC. It specifies CASSVAPTSDNEQFF.

V gene TRBV9 combines with J gene TRBJ1-2; 11 bases map to TRBD1. This CDR3 is 14 amino acids long. Trimming removed 0 bases from V and 7 bases from J; junction bases left unmatched: 2. Germline CDR1 reads SGDLS; CDR2 reads YYNGEE. CDR3 sequence: CASSVGTGGPGYTF. CDR3 in DNA: TGTGCCAGCAGCGTAGGGACAGGGGGCCCTGGCTACACCTTC.

The rearrangement joins TRBV5-1 to TRBJ2-5, with a possible D match to TRBD1 (6 bases). This CDR3 contains 16 residues. With 4 bases removed from V and 5 bases from J, the gap between germline ends came to 21 bases. Germline assignment: CDR1 SGHRS and CDR2 YFSETQ. The CDR3 DNA reads TGCGCCAGCAGCGGCGAAGTTACAGGGAAGGGGGAGACCCAGTACTTC. It specifies CASSGEVTGKGETQYF. Based on the CDR3 plus reference TRBV5-1 and TRBJ2-5, the full variable domain is KAGVTQTPRYLIKTRGQQVTLSCSPISGHRSVSWYQQTPGQGLQFLFEYFSETQRNKGNFPGRFSGRQFSNSRSEMNVSTLELGDSALYLCASSGEVTGKGETQYFGPGTRLLVL.

The CDR3 nucleotides read TGCAGTGCTAGTACTGTAGTAACAGATACGCAGTATTTT. Its protein is CSASTVVTDTQYF. The J gene is TRBJ2-3, the V gene TRBV20-1, with D uncertain. Germline CDR1 is DFQATT and CDR2 is SNEGSKA (reference sequence). The length of the CDR3 is 13 residues. Trimming took 3 bases from V and 3 from J, leaving 10 bases between them.

CDR3 region: CASSPRTGPNTEAFF. The CDR3 nucleotides read TGTGCCAGCTCACCAAGGACAGGACCGAACACTGAAGCTTTCTTT. The genes are TRBV18 and TRBJ1-1; 7 bases are shared with TRBD1. The germline CDR1 and CDR2 sequences are KGHSH and LQKENI. The CDR3 consists of 15 residues. The V and J ends lost 2 bases and 1 base, in that order; junction bases with no gene match: 4.

This CDR3 reads CASSSVTSGGADTQYF. DNA of the CDR3: TGTGCCAGCAGCTCAGTGACTAGCGGTGGGGCAGATACGCAGTATTTT. V usage is TRBV7-9 and J usage is TRBJ2-3; the match to TRBD2 covers 9 bases. V gave up 4 bases and J gave up 4 bases; unmatched junction bases: 9. CDR1 is SEHNR and CDR2 is FQNEAQ in the germline V gene (reference sequence). The CDR3 covers 16 residues.